This TCR beta chain originates from a study of T cells in Graves' hyperthyroidism and ophthalmopathy. About the research overall: Any treatment followed the collection of peripheral blood at initial diagnosis.

Amplification of TCR beta CDR3 regions was performed using RNA transcripts as template. TCR CDR3 regions were first amplified by RT-PCR with HTBI primers. MiXCR was run by TCRdb on the multiplex PCR reads, yielding one entry per CDR3 protein. The table shows approximately 100,000 distinct CDR3 sequences, with 47% occurring only once. If no ophthalmopathy progression occurred within 18 months, Graves' hyperthyroidism was stable. Exclusions: uncontrolled infection, other autoimmune disease, pregnancy, lactation. Broader study findings: Most clonotypes expanded in the thyroid (above 0.001) were also present in blood.

For this clonotype: Its matching antigen is unknown.

V lost 1 base to trimming and J lost 11 bases, with 24 bases between them. The CDR3 spans 17 residues. Germline V gene lookup returns CDR1 SEHNR and CDR2 FQNEAQ (reference sequence). The chain links TRBV7-9 to TRBJ1-5; unclear D gene. The clonotype was recovered from a man between 35 and 55 years old with Graves' hyperthyroidism. Material: blood. DNA of the CDR3: TGTGCCAGCAGCTTAGGAGTAGCGGGAGTTGGCCAAGAGACCCAGCATTTT. It is translated as CASSLGVAGVGQETQHF. The variable domain in full, with the rest retrieved from reference TRBV7-9 and TRBJ1-5, is DTGVSQNPRHKITKRGQNVTFRCDPISEHNRLYWYRQTLGQGPEFLTYFQNEAQLEKSRLLSDRFSAERPKGSFSTLEIQRTEQGDSAMYLCASSLGVAGVGQETQHFGDGTRLSIL.